This T cell receptor (beta chain) was recovered during a study of T cell responses to AZD1222 COVID-19 vaccine. Study conclusions and caveats: At study baseline, merely over 5 AZD1222 recipients were seropositive. Spike-specific TCR breadth and depth both grew after two AZD1222 doses. All repertoire sampling was performed exclusively after the peak T cell response. Vaccine-associated CD4 TCRs ranged over spike, dominating at 160-218 and 743-854.

Points on this clone: Its antigen is unidentified.

This CDR3 spans 18 amino acids. V lost 0 bases, J lost 4 bases, and 13 bases stayed unmatched. Germline V lookup: CDR1 SGHRS, CDR2 YFSETQ. Assay: immunoSEQ multiplex PCR; the TCRdb copy retains only in-frame clones and omits some. Among nearly 35,000 clones listed, about four fifths were seen once. The sequence came from an adult who received the AZD1222 COVID-19 vaccine. The sample was peripheral blood, taken 28 days after the second AZD1222 dose. The chain is built from TRBV5-1 and TRBJ2-1; 7 bases map to TRBD1. This CDR3 reads CASSLALLVGGRYNEQFF. As DNA, the CDR3 is TGCGCCAGCAGCTTGGCCCTCTTAGTAGGGGGCAGGTACAATGAGCAGTTCTTC.